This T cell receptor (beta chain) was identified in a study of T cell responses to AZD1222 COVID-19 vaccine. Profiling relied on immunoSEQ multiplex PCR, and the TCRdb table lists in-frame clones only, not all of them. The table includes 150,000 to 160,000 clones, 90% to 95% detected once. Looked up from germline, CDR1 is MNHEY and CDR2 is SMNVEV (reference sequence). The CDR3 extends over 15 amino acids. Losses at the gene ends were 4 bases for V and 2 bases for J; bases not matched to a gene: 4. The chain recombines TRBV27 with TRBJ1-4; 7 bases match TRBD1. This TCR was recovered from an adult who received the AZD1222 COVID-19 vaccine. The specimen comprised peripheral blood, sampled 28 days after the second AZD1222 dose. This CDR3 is CASSSGQRTNEKLFF. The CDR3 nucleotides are TGTGCCAGCAGTTCGGGACAGCGCACTAATGAAAAACTGTTTTTT.